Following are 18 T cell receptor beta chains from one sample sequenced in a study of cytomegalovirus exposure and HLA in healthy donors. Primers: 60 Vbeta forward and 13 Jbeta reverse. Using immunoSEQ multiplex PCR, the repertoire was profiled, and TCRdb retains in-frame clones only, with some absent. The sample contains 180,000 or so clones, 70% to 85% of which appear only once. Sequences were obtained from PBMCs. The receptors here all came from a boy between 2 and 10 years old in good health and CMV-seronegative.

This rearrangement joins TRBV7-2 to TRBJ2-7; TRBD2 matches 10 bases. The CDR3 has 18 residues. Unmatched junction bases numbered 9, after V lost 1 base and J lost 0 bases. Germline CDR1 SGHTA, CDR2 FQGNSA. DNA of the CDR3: TGTGCCAGCAGCTTAGGGCCTAGCGGGGGCTTTAGCTCCTACGAGCAGTACTTC. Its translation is CASSLGPSGGFSSYEQYF.

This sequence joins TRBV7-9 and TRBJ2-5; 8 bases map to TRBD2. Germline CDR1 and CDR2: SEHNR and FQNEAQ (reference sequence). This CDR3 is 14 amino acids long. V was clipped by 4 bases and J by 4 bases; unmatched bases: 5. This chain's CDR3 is CASSSAGAGETQYF. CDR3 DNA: TGTGCCAGCAGCTCAGCGGGGGCGGGAGAGACCCAGTACTTC.

CDR3 bases: TGTGCCAGCAGCTTGGAAAGGGGAGGGAGGACTGAAGCTTTCTTT. Amino acid sequence: CASSLERGGRTEAFF. The chain uses TRBV5-6 and TRBJ1-1, with D possibly being TRBD1 (5 bases). The length of the CDR3 is 15 residues. Trimming cost V 0 bases and J 5 bases, with 14 bases left between them. CDR1 is SGHDT and CDR2 is YYEEEE in the germline V gene.

The CDR3 region is CASSPGGLTNTEAFF. The CDR3 nucleotides are TGTGCCAGCTCGCCGGGGGGCCTAACGAACACTGAAGCTTTCTTT. The V call is TRBV14, the J call TRBJ1-1; tentatively, D is TRBD1 (6 bases). The V end was cut by 8 bases, the J end by 1 base, with 17 bases between. Germline V gene sequence: CDR1 SGHDN, CDR2 FVKESK. The CDR3 covers 15 residues. The full variable domain, its missing parts supplied by reference TRBV14 and TRBJ1-1, is EAGVTQFPSHSVIEKGQTVTLRCDPISGHDNLYWYRRVMGKEIKFLLHFVKESKQDESGMPNNRFLAERTGGTYSTLKVQPAELEDSGVYFCASSPGGLTNTEAFFGQGTRLTVV.

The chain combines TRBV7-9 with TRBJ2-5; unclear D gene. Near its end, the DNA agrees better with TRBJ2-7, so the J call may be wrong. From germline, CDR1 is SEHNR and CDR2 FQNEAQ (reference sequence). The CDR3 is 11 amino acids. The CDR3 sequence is CASSSKYEQYF. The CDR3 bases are TGTGCCAGCAGCTCAAAGTACGAGCAGTACTTC.

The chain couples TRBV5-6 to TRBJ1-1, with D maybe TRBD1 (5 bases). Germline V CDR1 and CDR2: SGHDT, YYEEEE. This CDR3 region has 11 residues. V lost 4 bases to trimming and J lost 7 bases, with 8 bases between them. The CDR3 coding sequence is TGTGCCAGCAGCGCCGGGGGTGAAGCTTTCTTT. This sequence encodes CASSAGGEAFF.

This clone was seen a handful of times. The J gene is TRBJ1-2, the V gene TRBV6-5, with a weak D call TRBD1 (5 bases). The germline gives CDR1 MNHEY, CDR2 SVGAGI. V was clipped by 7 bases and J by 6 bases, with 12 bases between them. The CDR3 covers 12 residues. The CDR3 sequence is CASTGGNNGYTF. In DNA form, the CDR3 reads TGTGCCAGCACGGGGGGGAACAATGGCTACACCTTC.

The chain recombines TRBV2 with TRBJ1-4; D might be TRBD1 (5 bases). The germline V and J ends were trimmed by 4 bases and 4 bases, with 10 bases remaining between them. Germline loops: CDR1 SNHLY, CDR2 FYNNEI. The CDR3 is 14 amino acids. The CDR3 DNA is TGTGCCAGCAGTGCAGGACAAAATAATGAAAAACTGTTTTTT. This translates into CASSAGQNNEKLFF.

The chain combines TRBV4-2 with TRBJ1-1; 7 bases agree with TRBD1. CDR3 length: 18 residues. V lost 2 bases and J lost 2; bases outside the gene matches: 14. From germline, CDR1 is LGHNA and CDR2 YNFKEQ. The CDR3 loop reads CASSQPTLTGTVNTEAFF. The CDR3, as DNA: TGTGCCAGCAGCCAACCCACCCTGACAGGGACGGTTAACACTGAAGCTTTCTTT.

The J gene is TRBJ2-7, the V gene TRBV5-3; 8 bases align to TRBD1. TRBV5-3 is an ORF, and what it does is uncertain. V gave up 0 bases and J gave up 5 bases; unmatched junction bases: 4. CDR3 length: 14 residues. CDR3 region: CARSLEQGVDEQYF. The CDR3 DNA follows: TGTGCCAGAAGCTTGGAACAGGGGGTCGACGAGCAGTACTTC.

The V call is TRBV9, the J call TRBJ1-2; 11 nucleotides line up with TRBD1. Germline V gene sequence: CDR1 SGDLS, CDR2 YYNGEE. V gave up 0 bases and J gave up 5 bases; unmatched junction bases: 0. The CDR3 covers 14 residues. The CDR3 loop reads CASSVGDRGYGYTF. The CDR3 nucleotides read TGTGCCAGCAGCGTAGGGGACAGGGGGTATGGCTACACCTTC. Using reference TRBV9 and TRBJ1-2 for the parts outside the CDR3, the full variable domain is DSGVTQTPKHLITATGQRVTLRCSPRSGDLSVYWYQQSLDQGLQFLIQYYNGEERAKGNILERFSAQQFPDLHSELNLSSLELGDSALYFCASSVGDRGYGYTFGSGTRLTVV.

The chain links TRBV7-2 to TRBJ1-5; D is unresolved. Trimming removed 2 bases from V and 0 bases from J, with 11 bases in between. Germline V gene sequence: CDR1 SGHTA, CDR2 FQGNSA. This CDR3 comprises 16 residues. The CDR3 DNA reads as TGTGCCAGCAGCTTACTAGGATCCCTTAGCAATCAGCCCCAGCATTTT. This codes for CASSLLGSLSNQPQHF.

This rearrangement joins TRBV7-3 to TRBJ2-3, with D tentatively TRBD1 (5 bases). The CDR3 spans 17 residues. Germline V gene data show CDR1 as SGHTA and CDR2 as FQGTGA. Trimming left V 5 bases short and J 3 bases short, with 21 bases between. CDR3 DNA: TGTGCCAGCAGCCAACAACCCCCCAGGGTGGGAACAGATACGCAGTATTTT. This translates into CASSQQPPRVGTDTQYF.

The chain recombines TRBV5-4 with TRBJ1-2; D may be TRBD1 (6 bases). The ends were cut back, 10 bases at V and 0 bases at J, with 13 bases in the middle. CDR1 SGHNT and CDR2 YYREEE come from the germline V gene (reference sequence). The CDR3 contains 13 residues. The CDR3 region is CAGTTGTNYGYTF. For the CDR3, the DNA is TGTGCCGGGACGACAGGTACTAACTATGGCTACACCTTC.

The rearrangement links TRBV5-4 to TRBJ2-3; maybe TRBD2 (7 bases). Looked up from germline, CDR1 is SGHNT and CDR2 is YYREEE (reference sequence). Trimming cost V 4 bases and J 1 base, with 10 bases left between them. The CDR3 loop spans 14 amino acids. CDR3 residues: CASSRGAGTDTQYF. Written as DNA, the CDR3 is TGTGCCAGCAGCCGGGGGGCCGGCACAGATACGCAGTATTTT. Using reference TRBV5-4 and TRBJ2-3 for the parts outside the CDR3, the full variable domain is ETGVTQSPTHLIKTRGQQVTLRCSSQSGHNTVSWYQQALGQGPQFIFQYYREEENGRGNFPPRFSGLQFPNYSSELNVNALELDDSALYLCASSRGAGTDTQYFGPGTRLTVL.

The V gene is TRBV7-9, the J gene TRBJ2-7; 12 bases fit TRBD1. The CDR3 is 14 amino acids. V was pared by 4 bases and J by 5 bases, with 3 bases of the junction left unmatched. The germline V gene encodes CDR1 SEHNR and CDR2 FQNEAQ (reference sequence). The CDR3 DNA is TGTGCCAGCAGCTACGGGACAGGGGGCCACGAGCAGTACTTC. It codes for CASSYGTGGHEQYF.

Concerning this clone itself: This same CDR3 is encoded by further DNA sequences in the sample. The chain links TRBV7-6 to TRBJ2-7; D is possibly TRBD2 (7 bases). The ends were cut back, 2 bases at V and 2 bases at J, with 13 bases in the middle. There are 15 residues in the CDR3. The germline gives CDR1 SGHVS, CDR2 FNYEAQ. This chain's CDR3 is CASSLRGGATYEQYF. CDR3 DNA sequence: TGTGCCAGCAGCTTACGAGGGGGGGCCACCTACGAGCAGTACTTC.

This CDR3 reads CASVPSGGATDTQYF. In DNA form, the CDR3 reads TGTGCCAGCGTCCCTAGCGGGGGGGCCACAGATACGCAGTATTTT. V usage is TRBV2 and J usage is TRBJ2-3; 12 bases fit TRBD2. V shed 8 bases and J 2 bases; nucleotides not matched to a gene: 5. The CDR3 has 15 residues. Germline assignment: CDR1 SNHLY and CDR2 FYNNEI.